The rows below give T cell receptor beta chains drawn from one sample of a study of cytomegalovirus exposure and HLA in healthy donors. Some clones are missing from TCRdb's copy, which holds only in-frame ones; the method was immunoSEQ multiplex PCR. The table has 150,000 to 200,000 clones, around 81% seen once; the top ten hold about 2.2%. Material for sequencing was PBMCs. The receptor set was obtained from a woman under 40 in good health and CMV-seronegative. Both conserved end residues are part of each CDR3. Fields, in order: clone size, J gene, D gene, V gene, CDR3 protein, CDR3 DNA. A D gene is named only where the DNA matches it firmly. Expanded clones are given a class, and other clones once, few, many or no size at all.

>-|TRBJ2-2|-|TRBV9
CASSVSSGNSGELFF
TGTGCCAGCAGCGTATCTTCAGGGAACTCCGGGGAGCTGTTTTTT
>-|TRBJ1-4|-|TRBV14
CASSRTSTNEKLFF
TGTGCCAGCAGCAGGACAAGTACTAATGAAAAACTGTTTTTT
>-|TRBJ2-1|TRBD2|TRBV4-3
CASRLAGGPANEQFF
TGCGCCAGCAGACTAGCGGGGGGGCCAGCCAATGAGCAGTTCTTC
>-|TRBJ2-7|-|TRBV11-2
CASSLGQTYEQYF
TGTGCCAGCAGCTTAGGACAGACCTACGAGCAGTACTTC
>-|TRBJ2-7|-|TRBV27
CASSRGTWYEQYF
TGTGCCAGCAGCCGCGGGACTTGGTACGAGCAGTACTTC
>-|TRBJ2-3|-|TRBV5-4
CASSLGADTQYF
TGTGCCAGCAGCTTGGGAGCAGATACGCAGTATTTT
>-|TRBJ2-1|TRBD2|TRBV9
CASSRSGSYNEQFF
TGTGCCAGCAGCCGTAGCGGGTCATACAATGAGCAGTTCTTC
>-|TRBJ1-5|TRBD1|TRBV2
CASRRQGAIDQPQHF
TGTGCCAGCCGGAGACAGGGGGCAATCGATCAGCCCCAGCATTTT
>-|TRBJ1-2|-|TRBV19
CASSQRGVGYTF
TGTGCCAGTAGCCAGCGGGGGGTTGGCTACACCTTC
>-|TRBJ2-2|-|TRBV5-1
CASSLGHPNTGELFF
TGCGCCAGCAGCTTGGGACATCCGAACACCGGGGAGCTGTTTTTT
>few|TRBJ2-1|TRBD2|TRBV9
CASSDTSGVSDEQFF
TGTGCCAGCAGCGATACTAGCGGGGTTTCGGATGAGCAGTTCTTC
>-|TRBJ1-2|-|TRBV18
CASSPPSQSNYGYTF
TGTGCCAGCTCACCACCTTCACAGTCTAACTATGGCTACACCTTC
>-|TRBJ1-1|-|TRBV5-1
CASSRNAGNTEAFF
TGCGCCAGCAGCCGAAACGCAGGAAACACTGAAGCTTTCTTT
>-|TRBJ1-5|-|TRBV2
CASSDRLRNQPQHF
TGTGCCAGCAGTGACAGGCTCAGGAATCAGCCCCAGCATTTT
>-|TRBJ2-6|-|TRBV6-5
CASSYELSGANVLTF
TGTGCCAGCAGTTACGAACTCTCTGGGGCCAACGTCCTGACTTTC
>-|TRBJ2-7|-|TRBV13
CASSLGDSEQYF
TGTGCCAGCAGCTTGGGTGACTCCGAGCAGTACTTC
>-|TRBJ1-6|-|TRBV11-2
CASSLVPDSPLHF
TGTGCCAGCAGCTTAGTTCCAGATTCACCCCTCCACTTT
>-|TRBJ1-1|-|TRBV7-3
CASSLTSGMNTEAFF
TGTGCCAGCAGCTTAACGTCGGGAATGAACACTGAAGCTTTCTTT
>-|TRBJ2-4|-|TRBV7-9
CASSSGGPSIQYF
TGTGCCAGCAGCTCCGGAGGTCCGAGCATTCAGTACTTC
>-|TRBJ1-1|-|TRBV5-1
CASSERDMNTEAFF
TGCGCCAGCAGCGAGCGGGACATGAACACTGAAGCTTTCTTT
>-|TRBJ2-1|-|TRBV28
CASSLYTGVSYNEQFF
TGTGCCAGCAGTTTATATACGGGAGTAAGTTACAATGAGCAGTTCTTC
>-|TRBJ2-1|-|TRBV19
CASSMEADFPYNEQFF
TGTGCCAGTAGTATGGAGGCGGATTTCCCCTACAATGAGCAGTTCTTC
>-|TRBJ1-5|-|TRBV6-1
CASSEGQTDGISGQPQHF
TGTGCCAGCAGTGAGGGCCAGACGGATGGGATCTCAGGGCAGCCCCAGCATTTT
>-|TRBJ2-1|TRBD2|TRBV6-1
CASPGLADEQFF
TGTGCCAGCCCGGGACTAGCCGATGAGCAGTTCTTC
>-|TRBJ2-5|-|TRBV21-1
CASSKGQGWEETQYF
TGTGCCAGCAGCAAAGGTCAGGGGTGGGAAGAGACCCAGTACTTC
>-|TRBJ2-1|-|TRBV5-6
CASSLDWGVNEQFF
TGTGCCAGCAGCTTGGACTGGGGGGTCAATGAGCAGTTCTTC
>-|TRBJ2-3|-|TRBV11-2
CASSLEQGLIGSAQYF
TGTGCCAGCAGCTTAGAACAGGGTCTGATCGGGTCTGCGCAGTATTTT
>-|TRBJ1-2|TRBD1|TRBV29-1
CSATTGSSNYGYTF
TGCAGCGCCACGACAGGGTCTAGTAACTATGGCTACACCTTC
>-|TRBJ2-5|TRBD1|TRBV23-1
CASSRQGLETQYF
TGCGCCAGCAGTCGACAGGGCCTAGAGACCCAGTACTTC
>-|TRBJ2-7|-|TRBV7-2
CASSSGYRGDNYEQYF
TGTGCCAGCAGCTCGGGGTATCGGGGAGATAACTACGAGCAGTACTTC
>few|TRBJ2-1|TRBD2|TRBV9
CASSVASGGPNEQFF
TGTGCCAGCAGCGTAGCCAGCGGGGGGCCCAATGAGCAGTTCTTC
>-|TRBJ1-4|-|TRBV15
CATSRPTDGATNEKLFF
TGTGCCACCAGCAGACCGACTGACGGTGCAACTAATGAAAAACTGTTTTTT